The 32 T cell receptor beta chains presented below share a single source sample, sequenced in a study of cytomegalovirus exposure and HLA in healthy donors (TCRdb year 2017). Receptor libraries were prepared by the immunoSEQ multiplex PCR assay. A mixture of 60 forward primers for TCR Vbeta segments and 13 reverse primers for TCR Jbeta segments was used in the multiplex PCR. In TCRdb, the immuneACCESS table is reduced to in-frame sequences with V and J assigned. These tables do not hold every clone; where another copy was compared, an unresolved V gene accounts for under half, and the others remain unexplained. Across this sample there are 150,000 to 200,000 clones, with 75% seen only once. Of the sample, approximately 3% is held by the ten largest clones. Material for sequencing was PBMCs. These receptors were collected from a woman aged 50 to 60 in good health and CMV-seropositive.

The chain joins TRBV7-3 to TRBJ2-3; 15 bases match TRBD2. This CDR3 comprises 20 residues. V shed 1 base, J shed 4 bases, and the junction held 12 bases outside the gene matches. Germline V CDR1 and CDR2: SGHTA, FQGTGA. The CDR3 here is CASSLRTSGGADSPADTQYF. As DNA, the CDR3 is TGTGCCAGCAGCTTAAGGACTAGCGGGGGGGCCGATTCCCCCGCAGATACGCAGTATTTT.

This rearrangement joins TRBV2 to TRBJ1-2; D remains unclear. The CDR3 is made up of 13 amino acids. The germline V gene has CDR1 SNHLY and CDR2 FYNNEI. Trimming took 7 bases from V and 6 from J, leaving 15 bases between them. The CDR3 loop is CASTGFRGNGYTF. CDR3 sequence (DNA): TGTGCCAGCACCGGCTTTAGAGGAAATGGCTACACCTTC.

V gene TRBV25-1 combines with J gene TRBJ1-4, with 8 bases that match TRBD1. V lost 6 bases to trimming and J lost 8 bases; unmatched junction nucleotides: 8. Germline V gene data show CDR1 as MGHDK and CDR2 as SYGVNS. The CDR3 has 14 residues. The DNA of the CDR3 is TGTGCCAGCAGCCTAGACAGGGGCCAAGAAAAACTGTTTTTT. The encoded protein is CASSLDRGQEKLFF.

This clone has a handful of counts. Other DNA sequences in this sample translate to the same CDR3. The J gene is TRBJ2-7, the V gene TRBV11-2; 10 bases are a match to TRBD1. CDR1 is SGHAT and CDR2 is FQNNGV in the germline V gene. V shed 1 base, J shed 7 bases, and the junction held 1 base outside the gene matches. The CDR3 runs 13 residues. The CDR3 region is CASSLGTGGEQYF. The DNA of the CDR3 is TGTGCCAGCAGCTTAGGGACAGGGGGGGAGCAGTACTTC.

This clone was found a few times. The CDR3 here is CASSQVATEGTEAFF. Written as DNA, the CDR3 is TGTGCCAGCAGCCAAGTGGCCACAGAGGGCACTGAAGCTTTCTTT. The chain has TRBV4-2 and TRBJ1-1; D gene ambiguous. The CDR3 is 15 residues long. Trimming cost V 1 base and J 4 bases, with 13 bases left between them. In germline, CDR1 is LGHNA, CDR2 YNFKEQ.

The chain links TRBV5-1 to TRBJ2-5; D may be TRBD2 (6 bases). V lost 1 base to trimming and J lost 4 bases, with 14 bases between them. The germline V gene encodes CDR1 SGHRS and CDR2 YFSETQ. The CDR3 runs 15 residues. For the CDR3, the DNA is TGCGCCAGCAGCTTGAGATCGGGGGTGGGAGAGACCCAGTACTTC. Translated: CASSLRSGVGETQYF.

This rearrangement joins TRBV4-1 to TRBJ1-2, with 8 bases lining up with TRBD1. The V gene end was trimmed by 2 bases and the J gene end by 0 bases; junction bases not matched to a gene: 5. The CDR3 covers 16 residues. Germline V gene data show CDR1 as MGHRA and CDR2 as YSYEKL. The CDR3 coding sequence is TGCGCCAGCAGCCAAAGTGGGACAGGAACTAACTATGGCTACACCTTC. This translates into CASSQSGTGTNYGYTF.

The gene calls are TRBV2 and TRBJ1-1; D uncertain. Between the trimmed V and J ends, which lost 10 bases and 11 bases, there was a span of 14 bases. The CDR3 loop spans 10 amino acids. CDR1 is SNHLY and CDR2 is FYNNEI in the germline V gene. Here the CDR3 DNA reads TGTGCCAACAGCCTCGGGGTGGCTTTCTTT. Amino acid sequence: CANSLGVAFF.

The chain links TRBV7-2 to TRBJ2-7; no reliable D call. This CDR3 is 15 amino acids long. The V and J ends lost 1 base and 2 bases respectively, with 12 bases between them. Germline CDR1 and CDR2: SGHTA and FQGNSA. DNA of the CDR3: TGTGCCAGCAGCTTAGGTGGTAGCCAAACCTACGAGCAGTACTTC. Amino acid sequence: CASSLGGSQTYEQYF.

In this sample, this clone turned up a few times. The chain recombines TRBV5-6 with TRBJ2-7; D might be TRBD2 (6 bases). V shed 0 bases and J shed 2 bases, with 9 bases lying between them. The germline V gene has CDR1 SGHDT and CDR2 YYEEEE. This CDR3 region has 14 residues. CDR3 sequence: CASSLDGGTYEQYF. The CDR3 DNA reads TGTGCCAGCAGCTTGGACGGGGGAACCTACGAGCAGTACTTC.

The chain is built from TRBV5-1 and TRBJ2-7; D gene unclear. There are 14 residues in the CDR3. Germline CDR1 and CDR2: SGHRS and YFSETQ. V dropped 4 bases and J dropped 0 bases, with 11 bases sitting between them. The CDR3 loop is CASSKDTYSYEQYF. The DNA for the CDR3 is TGCGCCAGCAGCAAAGACACTTACTCCTACGAGCAGTACTTC.

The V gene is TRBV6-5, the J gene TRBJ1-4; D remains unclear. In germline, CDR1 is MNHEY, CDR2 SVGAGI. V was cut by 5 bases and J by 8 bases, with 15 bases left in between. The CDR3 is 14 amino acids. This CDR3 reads CASSTSLSGEKLFF. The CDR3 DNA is TGTGCCAGCAGTACGTCCCTCTCGGGGGAAAAACTGTTTTTT.

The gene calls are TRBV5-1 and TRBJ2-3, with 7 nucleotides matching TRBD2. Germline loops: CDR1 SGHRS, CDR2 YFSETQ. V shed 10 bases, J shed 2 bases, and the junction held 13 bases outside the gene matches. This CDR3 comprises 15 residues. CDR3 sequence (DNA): TGCGCCGTCGGTGGCGGGGGTTCCCTCACAGATACGCAGTATTTT. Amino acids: CAVGGGGSLTDTQYF.

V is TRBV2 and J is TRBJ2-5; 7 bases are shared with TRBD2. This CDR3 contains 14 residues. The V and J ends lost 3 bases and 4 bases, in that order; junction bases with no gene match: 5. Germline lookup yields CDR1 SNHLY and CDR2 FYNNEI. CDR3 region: CASSDDGGGETQYF. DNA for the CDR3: TGTGCCAGCAGTGACGATGGCGGGGGAGAGACCCAGTACTTC.

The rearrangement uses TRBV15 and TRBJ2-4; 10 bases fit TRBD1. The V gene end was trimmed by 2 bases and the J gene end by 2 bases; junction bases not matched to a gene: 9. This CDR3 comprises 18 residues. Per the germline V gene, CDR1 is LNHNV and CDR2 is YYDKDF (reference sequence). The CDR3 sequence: CATSRSTGTGATKNIQYF. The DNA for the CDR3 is TGTGCCACCAGCAGATCTACTGGGACAGGGGCGACCAAAAACATTCAGTACTTC. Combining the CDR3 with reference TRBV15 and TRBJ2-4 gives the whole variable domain DAMVIQNPRYQVTQFGKPVTLSCSQTLNHNVMYWYQQKSSQAPKLLFHYYDKDFNNEADTPDNFQSRRPNTSFCFLDIRSPGLGDTAMYLCATSRSTGTGATKNIQYFGAGTRLSVL.

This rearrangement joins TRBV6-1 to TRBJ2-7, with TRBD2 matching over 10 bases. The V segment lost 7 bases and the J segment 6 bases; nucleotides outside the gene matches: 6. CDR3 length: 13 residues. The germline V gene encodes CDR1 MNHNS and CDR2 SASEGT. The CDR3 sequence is CASNSGGRIEQYF. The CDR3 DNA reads TGTGCCAGCAATAGCGGGGGGCGGATCGAGCAGTACTTC.

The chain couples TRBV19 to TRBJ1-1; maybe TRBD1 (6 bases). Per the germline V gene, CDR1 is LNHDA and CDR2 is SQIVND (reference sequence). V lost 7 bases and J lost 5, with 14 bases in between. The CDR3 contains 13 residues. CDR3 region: CASMAGGETEAFF. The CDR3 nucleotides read TGTGCCAGTATGGCTGGGGGCGAGACTGAAGCTTTCTTT.

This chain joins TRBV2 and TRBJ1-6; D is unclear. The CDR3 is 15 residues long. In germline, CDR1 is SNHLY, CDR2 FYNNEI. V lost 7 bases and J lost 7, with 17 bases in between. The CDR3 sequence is CASTKEGGGNSPLHF. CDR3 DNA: TGTGCCAGCACCAAAGAGGGCGGCGGGAATTCACCCCTCCACTTT.

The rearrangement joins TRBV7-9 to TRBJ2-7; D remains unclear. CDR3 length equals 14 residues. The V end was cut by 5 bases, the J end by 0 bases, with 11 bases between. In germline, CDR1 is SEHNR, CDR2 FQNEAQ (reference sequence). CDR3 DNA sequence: TGTGCCAGCAGCCTCCGAGACACCTCCTACGAGCAGTACTTC. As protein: CASSLRDTSYEQYF.

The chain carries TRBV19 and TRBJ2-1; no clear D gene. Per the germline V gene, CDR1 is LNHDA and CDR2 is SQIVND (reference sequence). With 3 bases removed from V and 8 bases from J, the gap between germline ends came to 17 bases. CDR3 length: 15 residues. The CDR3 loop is CASSMQQPGQDEQFF. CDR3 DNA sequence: TGTGCCAGTAGTATGCAACAGCCTGGTCAGGATGAGCAGTTCTTC. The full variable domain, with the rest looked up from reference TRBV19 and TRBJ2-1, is DGGITQSPKYLFRKEGQNVTLSCEQNLNHDAMYWYRQDPGQGLRLIYYSQIVNDFQKGDIAEGYSVSREKKESFPLTVTSAQKNPTAFYLCASSMQQPGQDEQFFGPGTRLTVL.

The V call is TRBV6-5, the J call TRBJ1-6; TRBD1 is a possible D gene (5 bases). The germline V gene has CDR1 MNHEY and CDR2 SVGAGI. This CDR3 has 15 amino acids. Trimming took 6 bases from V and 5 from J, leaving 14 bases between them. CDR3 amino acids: CASRGKRQNNSPLHF. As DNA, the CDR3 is TGTGCCAGCAGGGGAAAGAGACAGAATAATTCACCCCTCCACTTT.

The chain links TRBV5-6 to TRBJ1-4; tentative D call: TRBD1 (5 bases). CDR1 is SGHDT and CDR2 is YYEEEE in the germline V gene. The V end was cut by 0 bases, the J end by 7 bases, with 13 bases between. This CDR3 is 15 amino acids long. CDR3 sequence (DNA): TGTGCCAGCAGCTTGGGATGGCAGGGCGGTGAAAAACTGTTTTTT. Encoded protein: CASSLGWQGGEKLFF.

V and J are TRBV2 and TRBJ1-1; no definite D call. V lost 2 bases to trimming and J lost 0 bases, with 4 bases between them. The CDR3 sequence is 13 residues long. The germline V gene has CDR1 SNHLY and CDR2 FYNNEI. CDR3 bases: TGTGCCAGCAGTGAATCGGTGAACACTGAAGCTTTCTTT. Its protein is CASSESVNTEAFF.

The CDR3 bases are TGTGCCAGCTGGGCGTGGGCCTCTGGAAACACCATATATTTT. Amino acid sequence: CASWAWASGNTIYF. This rearrangement joins TRBV18 to TRBJ1-3; D uncertain. V was pared by 7 bases and J by 0 bases, with 10 bases between. The CDR3 consists of 14 residues. Germline V gene sequence: CDR1 KGHSH, CDR2 LQKENI.

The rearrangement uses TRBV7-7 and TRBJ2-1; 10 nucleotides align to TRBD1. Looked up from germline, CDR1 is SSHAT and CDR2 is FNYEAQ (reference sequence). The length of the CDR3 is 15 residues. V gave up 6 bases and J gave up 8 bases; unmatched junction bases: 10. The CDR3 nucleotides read TGTGCCAGCAGTCGACAGGGGGCAGGAGGGGATGAGCAGTTCTTC. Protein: CASSRQGAGGDEQFF.

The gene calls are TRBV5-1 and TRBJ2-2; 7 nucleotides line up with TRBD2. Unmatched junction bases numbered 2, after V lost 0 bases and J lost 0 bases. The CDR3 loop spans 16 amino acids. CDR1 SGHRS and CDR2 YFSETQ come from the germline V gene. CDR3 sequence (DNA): TGCGCCAGCAGCTTGGTTGGGGGGGCGAACACCGGGGAGCTGTTTTTT. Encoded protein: CASSLVGGANTGELFF.

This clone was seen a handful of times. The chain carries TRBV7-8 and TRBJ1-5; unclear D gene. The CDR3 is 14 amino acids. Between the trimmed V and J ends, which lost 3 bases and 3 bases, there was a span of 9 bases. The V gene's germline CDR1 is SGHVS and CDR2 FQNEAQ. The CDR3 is CASSFPGSNQPQHF. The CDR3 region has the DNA TGTGCCAGCAGCTTCCCAGGTTCCAATCAGCCCCAGCATTTT. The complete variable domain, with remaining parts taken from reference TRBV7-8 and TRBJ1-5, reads GAGVSQSPRYKVAKRGQDVALRCDPISGHVSLFWYQQALGQGPEFLTYFQNEAQLDKSGLPSDRFFAERPEGSVSTLKIQRTQQEDSAVYLCASSFPGSNQPQHFGDGTRLSIL.

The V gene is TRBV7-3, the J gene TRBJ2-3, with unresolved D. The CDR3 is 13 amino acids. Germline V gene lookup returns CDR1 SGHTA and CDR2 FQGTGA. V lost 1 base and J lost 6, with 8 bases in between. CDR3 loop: CASSLNLVDTQYF. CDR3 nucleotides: TGTGCCAGCAGCTTAAATCTAGTGGATACGCAGTATTTT.

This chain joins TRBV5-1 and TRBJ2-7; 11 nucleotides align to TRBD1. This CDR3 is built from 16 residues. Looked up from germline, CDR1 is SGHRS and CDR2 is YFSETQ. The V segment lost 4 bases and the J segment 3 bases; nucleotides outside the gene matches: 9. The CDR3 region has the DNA TGCGCCAGCAGCGCACGTGGTGGGACAGGGGGCTACGAGCAGTACTTC. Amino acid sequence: CASSARGGTGGYEQYF.

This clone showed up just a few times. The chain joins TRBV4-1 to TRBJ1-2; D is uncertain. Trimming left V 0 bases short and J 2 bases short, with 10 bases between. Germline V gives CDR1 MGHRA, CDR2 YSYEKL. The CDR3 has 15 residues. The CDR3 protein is CASSQDLSRNYGYTF. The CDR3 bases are TGCGCCAGCAGCCAAGATCTTAGCAGAAACTATGGCTACACCTTC.

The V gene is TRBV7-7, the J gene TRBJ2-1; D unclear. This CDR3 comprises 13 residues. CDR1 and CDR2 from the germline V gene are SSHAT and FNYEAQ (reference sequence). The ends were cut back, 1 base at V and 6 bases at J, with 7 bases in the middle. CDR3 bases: TGTGCCAGCAGCTTAGACTTAGCCAATGAGCAGTTCTTC. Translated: CASSLDLANEQFF.

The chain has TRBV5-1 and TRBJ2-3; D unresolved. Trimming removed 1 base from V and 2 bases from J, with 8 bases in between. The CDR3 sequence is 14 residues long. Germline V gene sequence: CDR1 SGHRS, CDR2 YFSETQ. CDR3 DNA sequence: TGCGCCAGCAGCTTGTGGGCAGTCACAGATACGCAGTATTTT. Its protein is CASSLWAVTDTQYF.